Below are 18 T cell receptor beta chains sequenced from a single sample in a study of blood T cell repertoires in COVID-19. This table comes from immunoSEQ multiplex PCR, and its TCRdb copy is limited to in-frame clones, with some not included. The table records about 300,000 clones, 70% to 90% of them present only once. The specimen was PBMCs or T cells enriched from blood (not recorded which). All receptors come from a young man who had recovered from COVID-19.

The genes are TRBV5-8 and TRBJ2-2; D is unclear. CDR3 length equals 15 residues. V dropped 2 bases and J dropped 3 bases, with 11 bases sitting between them. Germline loops: CDR1 SGHTS, CDR2 YDEGEE. The CDR3 region is CASSLFVADTGELFF. The DNA for the CDR3 is TGTGCCAGCAGCTTATTTGTGGCGGACACCGGGGAGCTGTTTTTT. The complete variable domain, with remaining parts taken from reference TRBV5-8 and TRBJ2-2, reads EAGVTQSPTHLIKTRGQQATLRCSPISGHTSVYWYQQALGLGLQFLLWYDEGEERNRGNFPPRFSGRQFPNYSSELNVNALELEDSALYLCASSLFVADTGELFFGEGSRLTVL.

CDR3 coding DNA: TGTGCCAGCAGCTTAGGGGTGGGATTTGAACAGAATGGCTACACCTTC. Protein: CASSLGVGFEQNGYTF. The rearrangement uses TRBV5-4 and TRBJ1-2; tentative D call: TRBD1 (5 bases). The germline V gene encodes CDR1 SGHNT and CDR2 YYREEE (reference sequence). The V and J ends lost 2 bases and 6 bases respectively, with 20 bases between them. CDR3 length equals 16 residues.

The CDR3: CASRRAGGGTEAFF. The CDR3 DNA reads TGCGCCAGCAGAAGAGCCGGCGGGGGCACTGAAGCTTTCTTT. This chain connects TRBV5-1 to TRBJ1-1; D is possibly TRBD1 (5 bases). CDR1 is SGHRS and CDR2 is YFSETQ in the germline V gene. This CDR3 spans 14 amino acids. V lost 5 bases and J lost 4, with 15 bases in between.

The chain links TRBV19 to TRBJ1-5; D possibly corresponds to TRBD1 (6 bases). Germline lookup yields CDR1 LNHDA and CDR2 SQIVND (reference sequence). Trimming removed 4 bases from V and 6 bases from J, with 13 bases in between. This CDR3 has 14 residues. The CDR3 sequence: CASSTRNRVQPQHF. CDR3 nucleotides: TGTGCCAGTAGTACCCGGAACAGGGTTCAGCCCCAGCATTTT. The full variable domain, in which reference TRBV19 and TRBJ1-5 provide the parts outside the CDR3, is DGGITQSPKYLFRKEGQNVTLSCEQNLNHDAMYWYRQDPGQGLRLIYYSQIVNDFQKGDIAEGYSVSREKKESFPLTVTSAQKNPTAFYLCASSTRNRVQPQHFGDGTRLSIL.

J is TRBJ2-3 and V is TRBV11-2, with 11 bases fitting TRBD2. Germline assignment: CDR1 SGHAT and CDR2 FQNNGV. V shed 4 bases and J 2 bases; nucleotides not matched to a gene: 14. The CDR3 is made up of 19 amino acids. The CDR3: CASSSTSGIAGGPTDTQYF. The CDR3, as DNA: TGTGCCAGCAGCTCCACAAGTGGTATAGCGGGGGGGCCCACAGATACGCAGTATTTT.

Here the CDR3 reads CASTSPGRGGRWNEQFF. CDR3 coding DNA: TGCGCCAGCACCTCACCCGGGCGGGGGGGCCGATGGAATGAGCAGTTCTTC. V usage is TRBV5-1 and J usage is TRBJ2-1; 9 bases map to TRBD2. The germline V gene has CDR1 SGHRS and CDR2 YFSETQ. Trimming at V came to 6 bases and at J to 7 bases, leaving 17 bases not matched to a gene. The CDR3 is 17 residues long.

The sample holds one count of this clone. The chain joins TRBV21-1 to TRBJ2-2; TRBD2, the table's D call, was not compared with the DNA. TRBV21-1 is described as a pseudogene. The CDR3 contains 17 residues. The CDR3 nucleotides read TGTGCCAGCAGCAAAGGAGTCGGACGAACGGGGACCGGGGAGCTGTTTTTT. Amino acid sequence: CASSKGVGRTGTGELFF.

This clone was detected once. A junction end diverges from the germline sequence, so it may reflect a read error. The chain joins TRBV6-5 to TRBJ2-3; no definite D call. The germline gives CDR1 MNHEY, CDR2 SVGAGI. The CDR3 spans 12 residues. The CDR3: CASSTPPGLALF. CDR3 bases: TGTGCCAGCAGCACCCCTCCGGGTCTTGCACTTTTT.

This CDR3 is CASSYSLGSVTGELFF. The CDR3, as DNA: TGTGCCAGCAGTTACTCCCTAGGATCAGTCACCGGGGAGCTGTTTTTT. The rearrangement joins TRBV6-5 to TRBJ2-2; no clear D. Looked up from germline, CDR1 is MNHEY and CDR2 is SVGAGI. This CDR3 comprises 16 residues. V shed 0 bases and J shed 4 bases, with 12 bases lying between them.

The V and J genes are TRBV2 and TRBJ1-5, with 9 positions matching TRBD1. Germline V CDR1 and CDR2: SNHLY, FYNNEI. CDR3 length equals 15 residues. With 6 bases clipped from V and 3 bases from J, the junction kept 6 bases outside the gene matches. The CDR3 bases are TGTGCCAGCAGGTGGGGACAGGGCTTCAATCAGCCCCAGCATTTT. It translates to CASRWGQGFNQPQHF.

The chain combines TRBV27 with TRBJ1-3, with unresolved D. Trimming pared 6 bases from V and 0 bases from J, leaving 18 bases between. Germline CDR1 is MNHEY and CDR2 is SMNVEV (reference sequence). The CDR3 loop spans 17 amino acids. The CDR3 spells CASSREGGPSSGNTIYF. The CDR3 DNA reads as TGTGCCAGCAGCCGGGAGGGCGGTCCATCCTCTGGAAACACCATATATTTT.

The count of this clone is one. The CDR3 region is CSVADTGVIYEQYF. CDR3 nucleotides: TGCAGCGTTGCCGATACAGGGGTAATTTACGAGCAGTACTTC. This chain uses TRBV29-1 with TRBJ2-7; 7 nucleotides agree with TRBD1. The length of the CDR3 is 14 residues. Looked up from germline, CDR1 is SQVTM and CDR2 is ANQGSEA. The junction had 10 bases not matched to a gene; V was cut back by 4 bases and J by 4 bases.

The chain links TRBV5-1 to TRBJ2-7, with TRBD1 identical over 10 bases. CDR1 and CDR2 from the germline V gene are SGHRS and YFSETQ. Trimming took 3 bases from V and 7 from J; bases not matched to a gene: 7. The CDR3 has 14 amino acids. The CDR3, as DNA: TGCGCCAGCAGCTCCGACAGGGGGCTTGGAGAGCAGTACTTC. This gives the protein CASSSDRGLGEQYF.

V and J are TRBV5-1 and TRBJ2-7; D is possibly TRBD1 (6 bases). The CDR3 is 14 amino acids. V was trimmed by 4 bases and J by 2 bases, leaving 13 bases between them. Germline values: CDR1 SGHRS, CDR2 YFSETQ. The CDR3, as DNA: TGCGCCAGCAGCACAGGGATGTCGGCCTACGAGCAGTACTTC. Protein product: CASSTGMSAYEQYF.

J is TRBJ2-7 and V is TRBV2, with D uncertain. V dropped 8 bases and J dropped 6 bases, with 8 bases sitting between them. The CDR3 has 10 residues. CDR1 SNHLY and CDR2 FYNNEI come from the germline V gene. CDR3 protein: CASRPSEQYF. The CDR3 DNA sequence: TGTGCCAGCCGCCCCAGCGAGCAGTACTTC.

The chain joins TRBV5-1 to TRBJ2-5; 7 bases match TRBD2. The ends lost 6 bases at V and 5 bases at J; junction bases unmatched: 10. This CDR3 comprises 14 residues. Germline CDR1 reads SGHRS; CDR2 reads YFSETQ. The CDR3 sequence: CASTDNGLGETQYF. The CDR3 DNA sequence: TGCGCCAGCACCGACAACGGACTAGGGGAGACCCAGTACTTC.

The rearrangement uses TRBV5-5 and TRBJ1-3; 9 bases align to TRBD1. Trimming cost V 3 bases and J 3 bases; bases outside gene matches: 13. Germline V gives CDR1 SGHKS, CDR2 YYEKEE (reference sequence). The CDR3 has 18 amino acids. The CDR3 loop reads CASSYSPGTGTGGNTIYF. CDR3 DNA sequence: TGTGCCAGCAGCTATAGTCCCGGGACAGGGACGGGTGGAAACACCATATATTTT.

The rearrangement joins TRBV5-1 to TRBJ2-5; 8 positions match TRBD1. The V segment lost 3 bases and the J segment 5 bases; nucleotides outside the gene matches: 0. CDR3 length equals 12 residues. Germline CDR1 SGHRS, CDR2 YFSETQ. The CDR3 nucleotides read TGCGCCAGCAGCTGGACAGGGGAGACCCAGTACTTC. Translation gives CASSWTGETQYF.